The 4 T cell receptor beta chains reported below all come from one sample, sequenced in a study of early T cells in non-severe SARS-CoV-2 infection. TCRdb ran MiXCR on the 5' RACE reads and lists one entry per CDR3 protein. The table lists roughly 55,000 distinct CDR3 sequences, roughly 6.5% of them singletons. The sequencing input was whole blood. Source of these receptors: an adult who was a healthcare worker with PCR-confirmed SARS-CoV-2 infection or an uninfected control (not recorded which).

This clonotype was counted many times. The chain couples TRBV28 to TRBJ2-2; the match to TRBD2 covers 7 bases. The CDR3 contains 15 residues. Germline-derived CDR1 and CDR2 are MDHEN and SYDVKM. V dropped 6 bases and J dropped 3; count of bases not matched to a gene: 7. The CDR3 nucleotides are TGTGCCAGCAGGGCCGCCCTAGCGGACACCGGGGAGCTGTTTTTT. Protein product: CASRAALADTGELFF.

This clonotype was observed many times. This CDR3 is CASSLGEVLYGYTF. The CDR3 DNA follows: TGTGCCAGCAGCTTGGGCGAGGTCCTCTATGGCTACACCTTC. The chain has TRBV11-3 and TRBJ1-2; D remains unclear. CDR1 and CDR2 from the germline V gene are SGHNT and YENEEA. The CDR3 is made up of 14 amino acids. Between the trimmed V and J ends, which lost 3 bases and 4 bases, there was a span of 12 bases. Supplemented by reference TRBV11-3 and TRBJ1-2, the full variable domain reads EAGVVQSPRYKIIEKKQPVAFWCNPISGHNTLYWYLQNLGQGPELLIRYENEEAVDDSQLPKDRFSAERLKGVDSTLKIQPAELGDSAVYLCASSLGEVLYGYTFGSGTRLTVV.

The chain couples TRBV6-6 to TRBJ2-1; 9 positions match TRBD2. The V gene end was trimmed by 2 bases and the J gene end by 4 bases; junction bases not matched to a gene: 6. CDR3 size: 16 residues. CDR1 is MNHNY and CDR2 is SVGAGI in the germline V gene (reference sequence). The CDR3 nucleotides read TGTGCCAGCAGTTACAGCCGACTAGCGGTTTACAATGAGCAGTTCTTC. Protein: CASSYSRLAVYNEQFF.

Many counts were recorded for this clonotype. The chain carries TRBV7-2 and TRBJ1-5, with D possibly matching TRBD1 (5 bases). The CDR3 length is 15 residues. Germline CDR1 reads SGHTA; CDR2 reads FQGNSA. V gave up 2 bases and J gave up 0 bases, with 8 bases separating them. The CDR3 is CASSLRGRSNQPQHF. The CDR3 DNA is TGTGCCAGCAGCTTAAGGGGTCGTAGCAATCAGCCCCAGCATTTT.